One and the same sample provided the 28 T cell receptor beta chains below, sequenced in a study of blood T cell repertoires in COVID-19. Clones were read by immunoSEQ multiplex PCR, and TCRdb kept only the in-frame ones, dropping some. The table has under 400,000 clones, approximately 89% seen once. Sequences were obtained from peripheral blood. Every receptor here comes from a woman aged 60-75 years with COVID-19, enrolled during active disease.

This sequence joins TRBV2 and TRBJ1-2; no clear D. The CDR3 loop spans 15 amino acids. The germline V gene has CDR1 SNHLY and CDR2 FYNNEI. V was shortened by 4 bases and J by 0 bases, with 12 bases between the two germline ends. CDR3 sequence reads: CASSGGQNPNYGYTF. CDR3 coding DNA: TGTGCCAGCAGTGGCGGGCAAAACCCTAACTATGGCTACACCTTC.

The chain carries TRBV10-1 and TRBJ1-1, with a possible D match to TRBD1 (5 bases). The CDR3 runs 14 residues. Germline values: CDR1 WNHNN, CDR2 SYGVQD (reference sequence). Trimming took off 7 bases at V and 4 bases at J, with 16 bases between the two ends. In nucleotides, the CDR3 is TGCGCCAGCATCGTTCAGGGTGAAGGCACTGAAGCTTTCTTT. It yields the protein CASIVQGEGTEAFF.

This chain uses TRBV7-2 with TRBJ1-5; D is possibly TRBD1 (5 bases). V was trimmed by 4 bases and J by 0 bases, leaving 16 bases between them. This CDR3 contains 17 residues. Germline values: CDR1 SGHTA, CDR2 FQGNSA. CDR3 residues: CASSSGGAGFSNQPQHF. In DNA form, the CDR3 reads TGTGCCAGCAGCTCTGGTGGGGCAGGGTTTAGCAATCAGCCCCAGCATTTT.

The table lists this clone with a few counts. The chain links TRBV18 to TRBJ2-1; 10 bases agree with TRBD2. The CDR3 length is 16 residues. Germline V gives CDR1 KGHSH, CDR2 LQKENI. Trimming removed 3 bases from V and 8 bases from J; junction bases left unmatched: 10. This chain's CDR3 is CASSPSLAGVDHEQFF. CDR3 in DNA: TGTGCCAGCTCACCTTCTCTAGCGGGGGTCGATCATGAGCAGTTCTTC.

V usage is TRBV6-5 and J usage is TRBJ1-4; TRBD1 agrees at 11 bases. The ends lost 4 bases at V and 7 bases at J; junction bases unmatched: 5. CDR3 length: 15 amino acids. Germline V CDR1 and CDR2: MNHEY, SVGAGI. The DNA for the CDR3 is TGTGCCAGCAGTTCAACGGGGACAGGGGGTGAAAAACTGTTTTTT. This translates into CASSSTGTGGEKLFF.

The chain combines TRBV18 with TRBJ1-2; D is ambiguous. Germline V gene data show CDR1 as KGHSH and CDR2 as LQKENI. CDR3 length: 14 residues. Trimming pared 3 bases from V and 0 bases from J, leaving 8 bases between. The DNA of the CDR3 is TGTGCCAGCTCACCCGACATGTCTAACTATGGCTACACCTTC. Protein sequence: CASSPDMSNYGYTF.

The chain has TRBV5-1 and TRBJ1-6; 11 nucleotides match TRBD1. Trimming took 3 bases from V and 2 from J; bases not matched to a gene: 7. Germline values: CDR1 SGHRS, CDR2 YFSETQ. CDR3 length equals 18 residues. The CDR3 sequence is CASSSLGGQGAYNSPLHF. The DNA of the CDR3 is TGCGCCAGCAGCTCCCTGGGGGGACAGGGGGCCTATAATTCACCCCTCCACTTT. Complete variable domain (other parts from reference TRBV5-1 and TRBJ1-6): KAGVTQTPRYLIKTRGQQVTLSCSPISGHRSVSWYQQTPGQGLQFLFEYFSETQRNKGNFPGRFSGRQFSNSRSEMNVSTLELGDSALYLCASSSLGGQGAYNSPLHFGNGTRLTVT.

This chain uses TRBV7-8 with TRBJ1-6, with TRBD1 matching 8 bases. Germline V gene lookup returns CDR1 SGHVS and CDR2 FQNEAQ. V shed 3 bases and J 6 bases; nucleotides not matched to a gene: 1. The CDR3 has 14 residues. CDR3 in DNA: TGTGCCAGCAGCTTTGACAGGGGTAATTCACCCCTCCACTTT. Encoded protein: CASSFDRGNSPLHF.

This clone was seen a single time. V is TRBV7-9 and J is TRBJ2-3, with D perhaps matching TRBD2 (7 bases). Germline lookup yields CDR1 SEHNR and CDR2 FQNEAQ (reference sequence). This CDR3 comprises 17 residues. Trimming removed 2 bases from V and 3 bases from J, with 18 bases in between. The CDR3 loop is CASSLRRGGWGTDTQYF. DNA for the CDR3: TGTGCCAGCAGCTTAAGGAGGGGGGGCTGGGGAACAGATACGCAGTATTTT.

CDR3 sequence reads: CASSPAGQGWYNEQFF. The CDR3 DNA follows: TGTGCCAGTAGTCCGGCCGGACAGGGGTGGTATAATGAGCAGTTCTTC. This rearrangement joins TRBV19 to TRBJ2-1, with 9 bases fitting TRBD1. This CDR3 contains 16 residues. V was clipped by 5 bases and J by 7 bases; unmatched bases: 12. CDR1 LNHDA and CDR2 SQIVND come from the germline V gene (reference sequence).

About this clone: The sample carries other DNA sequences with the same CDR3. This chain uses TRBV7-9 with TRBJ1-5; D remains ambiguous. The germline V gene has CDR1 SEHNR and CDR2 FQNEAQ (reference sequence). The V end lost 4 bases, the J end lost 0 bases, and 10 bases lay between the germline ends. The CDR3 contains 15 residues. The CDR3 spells CASSSGSFSNQPQHF. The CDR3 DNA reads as TGTGCCAGCAGCTCCGGGTCCTTTAGCAATCAGCCCCAGCATTTT.

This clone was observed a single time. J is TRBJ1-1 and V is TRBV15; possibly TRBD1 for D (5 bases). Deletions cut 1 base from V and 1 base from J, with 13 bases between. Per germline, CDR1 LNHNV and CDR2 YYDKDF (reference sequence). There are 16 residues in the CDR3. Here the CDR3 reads CATSRGVGTKNTEAFF. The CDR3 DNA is TGTGCCACCAGCAGAGGGGTAGGGACTAAGAACACTGAAGCTTTCTTT.

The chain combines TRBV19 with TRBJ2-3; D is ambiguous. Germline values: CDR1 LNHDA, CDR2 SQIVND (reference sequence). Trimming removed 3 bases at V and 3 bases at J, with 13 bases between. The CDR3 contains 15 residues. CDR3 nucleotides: TGTGCCAGTAGTATGCCAGGCATACGGACAGATACGCAGTATTTT. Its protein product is CASSMPGIRTDTQYF.

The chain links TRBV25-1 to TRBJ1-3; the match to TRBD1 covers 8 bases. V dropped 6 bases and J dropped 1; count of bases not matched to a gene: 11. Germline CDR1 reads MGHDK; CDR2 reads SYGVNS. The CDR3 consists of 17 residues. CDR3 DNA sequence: TGTGCCAGCAGCTCGACAGGGGCACCTAAATCTGGAAACACCATATATTTT. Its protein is CASSSTGAPKSGNTIYF.

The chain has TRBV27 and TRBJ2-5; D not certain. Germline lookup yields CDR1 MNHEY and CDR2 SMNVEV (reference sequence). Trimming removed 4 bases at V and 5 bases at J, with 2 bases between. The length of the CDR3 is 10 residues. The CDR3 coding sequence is TGTGCCAGCAGTTCTGAGACCCAGTACTTC. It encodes CASSSETQYF.

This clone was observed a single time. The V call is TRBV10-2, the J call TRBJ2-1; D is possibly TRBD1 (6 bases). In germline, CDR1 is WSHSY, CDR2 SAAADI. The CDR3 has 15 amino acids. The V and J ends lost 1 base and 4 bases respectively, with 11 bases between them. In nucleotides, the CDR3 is TGCGCCAGCAGTGAGTGGAAAGGGGGATACAATGAGCAGTTCTTC. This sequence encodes CASSEWKGGYNEQFF.

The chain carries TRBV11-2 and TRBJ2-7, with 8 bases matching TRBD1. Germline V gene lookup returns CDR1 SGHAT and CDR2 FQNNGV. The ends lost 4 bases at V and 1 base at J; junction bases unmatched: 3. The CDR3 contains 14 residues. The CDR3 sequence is CASSSRTGSYEQYF. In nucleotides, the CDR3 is TGTGCCAGCAGCTCTCGGACAGGGTCCTACGAGCAGTACTTC.

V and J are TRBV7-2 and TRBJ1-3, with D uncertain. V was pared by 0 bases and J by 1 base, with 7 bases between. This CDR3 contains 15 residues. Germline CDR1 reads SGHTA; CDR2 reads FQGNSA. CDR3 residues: CASSLAGSSGNTIYF. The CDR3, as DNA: TGTGCCAGCAGCTTAGCTGGCAGTTCTGGAAACACCATATATTTT.

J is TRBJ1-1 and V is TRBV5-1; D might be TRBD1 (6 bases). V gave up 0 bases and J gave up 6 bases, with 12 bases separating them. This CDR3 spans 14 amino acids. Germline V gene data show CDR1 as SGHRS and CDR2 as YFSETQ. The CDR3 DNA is TGCGCCAGCAGCTTGGTACAGGGAGGGGCTGAAGCTTTCTTT. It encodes CASSLVQGGAEAFF.

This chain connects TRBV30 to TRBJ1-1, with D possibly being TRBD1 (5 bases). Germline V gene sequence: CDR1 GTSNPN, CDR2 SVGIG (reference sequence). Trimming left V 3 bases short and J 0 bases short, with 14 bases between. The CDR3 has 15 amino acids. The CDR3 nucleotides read TGTGCCTGGAGCCCTCCAGACAGAGTGAACACTGAAGCTTTCTTT. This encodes CAWSPPDRVNTEAFF.

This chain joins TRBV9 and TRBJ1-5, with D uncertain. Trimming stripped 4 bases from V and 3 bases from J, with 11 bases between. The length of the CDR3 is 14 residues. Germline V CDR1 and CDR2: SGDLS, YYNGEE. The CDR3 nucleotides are TGTGCCAGCAGCTCCTGGGAGGACAATCAGCCCCAGCATTTT. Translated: CASSSWEDNQPQHF.

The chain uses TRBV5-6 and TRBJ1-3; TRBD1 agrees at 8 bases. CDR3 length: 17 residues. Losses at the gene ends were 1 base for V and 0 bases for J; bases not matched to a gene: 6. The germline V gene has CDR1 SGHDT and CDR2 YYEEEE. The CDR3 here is CASSLYRGTTSGNTIYF. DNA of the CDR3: TGTGCCAGCAGCTTGTACAGGGGGACCACCTCTGGAAACACCATATATTTT. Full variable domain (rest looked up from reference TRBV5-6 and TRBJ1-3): DAGVTQSPTHLIKTRGQQVTLRCSPKSGHDTVSWYQQALGQGPQFIFQYYEEEERQRGNFPDRFSGHQFPNYSSELNVNALLLGDSALYLCASSLYRGTTSGNTIYFGEGSWLTVV.

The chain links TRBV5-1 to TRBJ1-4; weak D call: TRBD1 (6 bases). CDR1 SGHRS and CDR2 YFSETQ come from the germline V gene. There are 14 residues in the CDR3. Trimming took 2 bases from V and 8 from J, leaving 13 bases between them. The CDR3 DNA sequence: TGCGCCAGCAGCTTTGAGGGGGTTCGGGAAAAACTGTTTTTT. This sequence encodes CASSFEGVREKLFF.

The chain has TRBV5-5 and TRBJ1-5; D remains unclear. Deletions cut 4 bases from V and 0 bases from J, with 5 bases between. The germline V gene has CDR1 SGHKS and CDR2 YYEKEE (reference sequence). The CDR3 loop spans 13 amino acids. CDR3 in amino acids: CASSQYSNQPQHF. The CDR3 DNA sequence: TGTGCCAGCAGCCAGTATAGCAATCAGCCCCAGCATTTT.

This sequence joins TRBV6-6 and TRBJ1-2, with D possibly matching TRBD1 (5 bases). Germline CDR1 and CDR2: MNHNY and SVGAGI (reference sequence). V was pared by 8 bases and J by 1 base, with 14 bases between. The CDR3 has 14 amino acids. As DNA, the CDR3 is TGTGCCAGCTCCAAGTGGGGGGTTAACTATGGCTACACCTTC. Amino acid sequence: CASSKWGVNYGYTF.

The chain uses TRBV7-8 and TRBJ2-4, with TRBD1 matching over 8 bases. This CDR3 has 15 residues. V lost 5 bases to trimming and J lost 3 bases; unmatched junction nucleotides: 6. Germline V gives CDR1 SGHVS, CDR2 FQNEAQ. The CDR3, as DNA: TGTGCCAGCAGCCTCCCCGGGACAGGCAAAAACATTCAGTACTTC. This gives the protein CASSLPGTGKNIQYF.

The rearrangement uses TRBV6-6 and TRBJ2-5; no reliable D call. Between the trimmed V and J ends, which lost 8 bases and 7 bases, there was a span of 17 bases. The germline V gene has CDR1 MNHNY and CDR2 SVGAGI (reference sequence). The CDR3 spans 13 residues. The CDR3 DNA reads TGTGCCAGCTGTAGTGGTTCTTCGGGGACCCAGTACTTC. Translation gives CASCSGSSGTQYF.

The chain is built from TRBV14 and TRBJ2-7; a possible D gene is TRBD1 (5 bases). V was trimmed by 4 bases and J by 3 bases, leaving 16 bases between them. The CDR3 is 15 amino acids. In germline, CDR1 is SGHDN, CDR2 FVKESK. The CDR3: CASSLSRELFYEQYF. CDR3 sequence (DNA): TGTGCCAGCAGCCTGTCCAGGGAACTTTTCTACGAGCAGTACTTC.